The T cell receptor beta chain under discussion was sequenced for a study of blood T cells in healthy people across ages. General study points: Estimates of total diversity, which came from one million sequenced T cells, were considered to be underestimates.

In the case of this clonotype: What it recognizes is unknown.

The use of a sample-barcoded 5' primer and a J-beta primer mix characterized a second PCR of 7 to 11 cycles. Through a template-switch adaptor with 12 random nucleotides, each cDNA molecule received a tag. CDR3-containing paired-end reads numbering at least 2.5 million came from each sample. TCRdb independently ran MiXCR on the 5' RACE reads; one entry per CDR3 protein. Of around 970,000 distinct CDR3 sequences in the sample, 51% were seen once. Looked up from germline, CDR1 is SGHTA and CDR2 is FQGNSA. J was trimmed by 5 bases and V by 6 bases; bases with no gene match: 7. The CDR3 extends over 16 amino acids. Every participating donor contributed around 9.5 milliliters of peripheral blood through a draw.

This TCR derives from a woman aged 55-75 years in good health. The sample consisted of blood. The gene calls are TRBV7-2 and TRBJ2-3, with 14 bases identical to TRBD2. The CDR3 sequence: CASSPGLAGGKDTQYF. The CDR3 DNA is TGTGCCAGCAGTCCCGGACTAGCGGGAGGAAAAGATACGCAGTATTTT. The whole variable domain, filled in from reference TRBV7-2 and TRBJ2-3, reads GAGVSQSPSNKVTEKGKDVELRCDPISGHTALYWYRQSLGQGLEFLIYFQGNSAPDKSGLPSDRFSAERTGGSVSTLTIQRTQQEDSAVYLCASSPGLAGGKDTQYFGPGTRLTVL.